Listed here are 17 T cell receptor beta chains from one sample, sequenced in a study of PD-1 blockade in classical Hodgkin lymphoma. Every one of the patients relapsed after autologous stem cell transplantation (brentuximab vedotin exposure was variable). Sequencing used immunoSEQ multiplex PCR; TCRdb keeps in-frame clones, though not all of them. In the table there are 95,000 to 100,000 clones, approximately 90% of which are singletons. The sample in question was peripheral blood mononuclear cells (PBMCs), obtained before the second cycle of nivolumab. The receptors originated from a human donor with classical Hodgkin lymphoma.

The gene calls are TRBV18 and TRBJ2-1; 7 nucleotides align to TRBD1. The CDR3 extends over 15 amino acids. J lost 7 bases, V lost 0 bases, and 6 bases had no gene match. Germline V CDR1 and CDR2: KGHSH, LQKENI. CDR3 nucleotide sequence: TGTGCCAGCTCACCACCACAGGGGTCCAGGAATGAGCAGTTCTTC. It yields the protein CASSPPQGSRNEQFF.

The chain couples TRBV9 to TRBJ2-2; D perhaps matches TRBD2 (6 bases). In germline, CDR1 is SGDLS, CDR2 YYNGEE. V lost 0 bases to trimming and J lost 5 bases, with 14 bases between them. The CDR3 has 16 amino acids. CDR3 coding DNA: TGTGCCAGCAGCGTAGGGGGCTCCGGGGGTACCGGGGAGCTGTTTTTT. This translates into CASSVGGSGGTGELFF.

The chain carries TRBV19 and TRBJ2-4, with TRBD2 identical over 8 bases. The V gene's germline CDR1 is LNHDA and CDR2 SQIVND (reference sequence). V dropped 10 bases and J dropped 2; count of bases not matched to a gene: 4. CDR3 length equals 13 residues. CDR3 in amino acids: CATAGGSKNIQYF. In DNA form, the CDR3 reads TGTGCCACCGCGGGGGGTTCCAAAAACATTCAGTACTTC.

This sequence joins TRBV5-1 and TRBJ1-3, with 7 positions matching TRBD1. The V gene's germline CDR1 is SGHRS and CDR2 YFSETQ. This CDR3 is built from 17 residues. V trimming: 3 bases; J trimming: 0 bases; junction bases outside the gene matches: 9. This chain's CDR3 is CASSSPTGQSSGNTIYF. DNA for the CDR3: TGCGCCAGCAGCTCGCCGACAGGGCAAAGCTCTGGAAACACCATATATTTT.

The chain is built from TRBV4-1 and TRBJ1-2; D ambiguous. Trimming left V 1 base short and J 8 bases short, with 17 bases between. CDR1 and CDR2 (germline): MGHRA, YSYEKL. The CDR3 spans 15 residues. In DNA form, the CDR3 reads TGCGCCAGCAGCCAAGGTGAAGGAGACGCAAGGGGCTACACCTTC. Protein sequence: CASSQGEGDARGYTF.

The chain joins TRBV5-4 to TRBJ1-4; a possible D gene is TRBD1 (5 bases). CDR3 length: 15 residues. Between the trimmed V and J ends, which lost 3 bases and 6 bases, there was a span of 15 bases. CDR1 SGHNT and CDR2 YYREEE come from the germline V gene (reference sequence). The CDR3: CASSSGGKRDEKLFF. Written as DNA, the CDR3 is TGTGCCAGCAGCTCGGGGGGAAAGAGGGATGAAAAACTGTTTTTT.

This chain joins TRBV19 and TRBJ1-1; no reliable D call. Germline lookup yields CDR1 LNHDA and CDR2 SQIVND (reference sequence). Trimming stripped 3 bases from V and 3 bases from J, with 5 bases between. This CDR3 has 12 residues. The DNA of the CDR3 is TGTGCCAGTAGTATTGATTACACTGAAGCTTTCTTT. Its translation: CASSIDYTEAFF.

This chain joins TRBV7-2 and TRBJ2-5; possible D gene TRBD1, 6 bases. The CDR3 totals 14 residues. Between the trimmed V and J ends, which lost 1 base and 4 bases, there was a span of 10 bases. CDR1 SGHTA and CDR2 FQGNSA come from the germline V gene. The CDR3 region is CASSLGGGRETQYF. Here the CDR3 DNA reads TGTGCCAGCAGCTTAGGTGGGGGCCGAGAGACCCAGTACTTC.

The V call is TRBV28, the J call TRBJ2-1; D may be TRBD1 (5 bases). The CDR3 has 15 amino acids. The germline CDR1 and CDR2 sequences are MDHEN and SYDVKM. V was pared by 3 bases and J by 10 bases, with 19 bases between. CDR3 sequence (DNA): TGTGCCAGCAGTTTCCCCCGGGCACTGGGGCCCGAGCAGTTCTTC. Translated: CASSFPRALGPEQFF.

The genes are TRBV5-1 and TRBJ2-5; 12 bases align to TRBD2. The CDR3 sequence is 15 residues long. V gave up 4 bases and J gave up 3 bases; unmatched junction bases: 4. Germline V gene data show CDR1 as SGHRS and CDR2 as YFSETQ. This chain's CDR3 is CASSRGLAGEETQYF. The DNA for the CDR3 is TGCGCCAGCAGCCGGGGACTAGCGGGTGAAGAGACCCAGTACTTC.

This rearrangement joins TRBV7-2 to TRBJ1-2; D unclear. Per germline, CDR1 SGHTA and CDR2 FQGNSA. With 5 bases removed from V and 8 bases from J, the gap between germline ends came to 18 bases. There are 14 residues in the CDR3. CDR3: CASSLPSAGLGYTF. The CDR3 DNA follows: TGTGCCAGCAGCCTCCCCTCGGCCGGTCTCGGCTACACCTTC.

The chain recombines TRBV4-3 with TRBJ2-7, with a possible D match to TRBD2 (6 bases). From germline, CDR1 is LGHNA and CDR2 YSLEER. Trimming took off 1 base at V and 0 bases at J, with 13 bases between the two ends. The CDR3 spans 16 residues. In DNA form, the CDR3 reads TGCGCCAGCAGCCAAGTCAGTGGGGGGTTCTCCTACGAGCAGTACTTC. Amino acids: CASSQVSGGFSYEQYF.

The rearrangement links TRBV7-2 to TRBJ2-3; 9 nucleotides align to TRBD1. After removal of 4 bases from V and 0 bases from J, the junction contained 14 bases not matched to a gene. The CDR3 loop spans 19 amino acids. Germline assignment: CDR1 SGHTA and CDR2 FQGNSA. The CDR3 spells CASSSDRQGGIISTDTQYF. Written as DNA, the CDR3 is TGTGCCAGCAGCTCGGACCGACAGGGGGGCATCATTAGCACAGATACGCAGTATTTT.

This chain connects TRBV5-6 to TRBJ2-5; D unresolved. Deletions cut 0 bases from V and 2 bases from J, with 14 bases between. CDR1 SGHDT and CDR2 YYEEEE come from the germline V gene. The CDR3 contains 16 residues. CDR3 nucleotide sequence: TGTGCCAGCAGCTTGGTTTTAGTGGACGGGCAAGAGACCCAGTACTTC. Translated: CASSLVLVDGQETQYF. The full variable domain, its missing parts supplied by reference TRBV5-6 and TRBJ2-5, is DAGVTQSPTHLIKTRGQQVTLRCSPKSGHDTVSWYQQALGQGPQFIFQYYEEEERQRGNFPDRFSGHQFPNYSSELNVNALLLGDSALYLCASSLVLVDGQETQYFGPGTRLLVL.

This rearrangement joins TRBV30 to TRBJ2-2, with 9 nucleotides matching TRBD1. With V trimmed by 6 bases and J by 3 bases, 8 bases remained unmatched. There are 15 residues in the CDR3. Germline V lookup: CDR1 GTSNPN, CDR2 SVGIG (reference sequence). CDR3: CACSRDRAYTGELFF. The CDR3 nucleotides are TGTGCCTGTAGCCGGGACAGGGCCTACACCGGGGAGCTGTTTTTT.

The genes are TRBV14 and TRBJ1-2; a possible D gene is TRBD1 (5 bases). The V gene lost 4 bases and the J gene lost 4 bases, with 7 bases spanning the gap. CDR1 is SGHDN and CDR2 is FVKESK in the germline V gene. The CDR3 runs 12 residues. CDR3 in DNA: TGTGCCAGCAGCCGGGGCTCCTATGGCTACACCTTC. Its translation is CASSRGSYGYTF.

The rearrangement joins TRBV29-1 to TRBJ2-7; no clear D. V was shortened by 7 bases and J by 2 bases, with 18 bases between the two germline ends. Germline assignment: CDR1 SQVTM and CDR2 ANQGSEA. There are 14 residues in the CDR3. The DNA for the CDR3 is TGCAGCGCCGGCCTCCTCCGGCCTCCCTACGAGCAGTACTTC. Protein product: CSAGLLRPPYEQYF.